This TCR beta chain was retrieved from a study of T-cell reconstitution after alpha-beta-depleted transplantation in children. Study observations and caveats: Some patients' high day-60 TCRbeta diversity was traced to surviving recipient T cells and thymic progenitors. There were reportedly several hundred expanded graft clones from which alpha-beta T cells came about two months after transplant.

Notes on this clonotype: Its antigen is not identified.

The CDR3 length is 16 residues. Germline V gene lookup returns CDR1 MNHEY and CDR2 SVGAGI. With 2 bases removed from V and 1 base from J, the gap between germline ends came to 14 bases. A library of TCRbeta sequences, prepared with unique molecular identifiers, was generated. TCRdb used MiXCR to reprocess the PCR reads, holding one entry per CDR3 protein. This table has around 94,000 distinct CDR3 sequences, under 7% appearing once. The chain has TRBV6-5 and TRBJ1-1, with D possibly being TRBD1 (5 bases). The clonotype comes from a female patient aged 2 to 10 who had a stem cell transplant for Fanconi anemia, so the T cells may come from the graft donor. The sample in question was PBMCs, mostly from graft donor cells, obtained 60 days after TCRalphabeta/CD19-depleted stem cell transplant. The CDR3 reads CASSYRPGGKNTEAFF. As DNA, the CDR3 is TGTGCCAGCAGTTACCGCCCCGGGGGGAAGAACACTGAAGCTTTCTTT.